This passage covers 27 T cell receptor beta chains from one sample sequenced in a study of T cell repertoires in cytomegalovirus infection. These receptors are not linked to any known antigen. TCRdb independently ran MiXCR on the reads; one entry per CDR3 protein. The table records about 310,000 distinct CDR3 sequences, around 25% of them present only once. The starting material was cultured PBMCs, obtained from culture after CMV antigen stimulation. These receptors were taken from a human donor in good health (CMV status not recorded). Some clones in this sample may be carry-over from other donors' samples.

This clonotype was counted only a few times. The chain links TRBV19 to TRBJ2-1; a possible D gene is TRBD2 (7 bases). The CDR3 is 18 residues long. V dropped 5 bases and J dropped 5 bases, with 25 bases sitting between them. Germline values: CDR1 LNHDA, CDR2 SQIVND (reference sequence). The CDR3 region is CASSSNAGAAHTNNEQFF. Written as DNA, the CDR3 is TGTGCCAGTAGTTCCAATGCGGGGGCAGCCCACACTAACAATGAGCAGTTCTTC.

For this clonotype: Compared with germline, one end of the junction differs, possibly owing to a read error. The chain combines TRBV12-3 or TRBV12-4 with TRBJ2-6; no firm D call. This CDR3 spans 14 amino acids. The CDR3: CASIRASGPNVLTF. The CDR3 coding sequence is TGTGCCAGTATCCGAGCCTCTGGGCCCAACGTCCTGACTTTC.

This chain joins TRBV7-6 and TRBJ2-1; 10 nucleotides align to TRBD2. Losses at the gene ends were 5 bases for V and 10 bases for J; bases not matched to a gene: 11. The CDR3 extends over 15 amino acids. Germline-derived CDR1 and CDR2 are SGHVS and FNYEAQ. The CDR3 sequence: CASSQGGSGRHEQFF. The CDR3 bases are TGTGCCAGCAGCCAGGGTGGTAGCGGGAGGCACGAGCAGTTCTTC.

This clonotype has ten or more counts. The rearrangement uses TRBV7-2 and TRBJ1-1, with a tentative D call TRBD1 (5 bases). This CDR3 is 16 amino acids long. Germline CDR1 SGHTA, CDR2 FQGNSA. With 7 bases removed from V and 5 bases from J, the gap between germline ends came to 23 bases. CDR3 loop: CASTYGVRGRETEAFF. The CDR3 DNA follows: TGTGCCAGCACCTACGGCGTCCGGGGGAGAGAAACTGAAGCTTTCTTT.

This clonotype was seen a handful of times. The chain uses TRBV19 and TRBJ2-3; D remains ambiguous. Germline-derived CDR1 and CDR2 are LNHDA and SQIVND (reference sequence). The CDR3 totals 15 residues. Trimming took 8 bases from V and 0 from J, leaving 15 bases between them. CDR3 region: CASSSALTSTDTQYF. CDR3 DNA sequence: TGTGCCAGTTCCTCTGCGCTCACTAGCACAGATACGCAGTATTTT.

This chain uses TRBV30 with TRBJ2-5; a possible D gene is TRBD1 (6 bases). Trimming shortened V by 1 base and J by 1 base, and 7 bases separated the two germline ends. Germline-derived CDR1 and CDR2 are GTSNPN and SVGIG (reference sequence). The length of the CDR3 is 13 residues. The CDR3 DNA follows: TGTGCCTGGAGTGGCAGGGGCCAAGAGACCCAGTACTTC. This gives the protein CAWSGRGQETQYF.

This clonotype was seen a handful of times. The chain combines TRBV12-5 with TRBJ2-6, with 7 bases lining up with TRBD1. Trimming removed 8 bases from V and 0 bases from J; junction bases left unmatched: 10. The CDR3 spans 17 residues. Germline V gives CDR1 LGHNT, CDR2 FRNRAP. CDR3: CASRAGGRHSGANVLTF. DNA of the CDR3: TGTGCTAGTAGAGCAGGGGGTAGACACTCTGGGGCCAACGTCCTGACTTTC.

This clonotype was detected only a few times. The gene calls are TRBV7-2 and TRBJ2-5; TRBD1 matches 7 bases. The CDR3 runs 16 residues. Germline values: CDR1 SGHTA, CDR2 FQGNSA. The V and J ends lost 5 bases and 5 bases, in that order; junction bases with no gene match: 14. As DNA, the CDR3 is TGTGCCAGCAGCCCACGACAGGGTTTCAGTGGGGAGACCCAGTACTTC. Its translation is CASSPRQGFSGETQYF.

V gene TRBV27 combines with J gene TRBJ2-4; 8 bases agree with TRBD2. The J segment lost 6 bases and the V segment lost 6 bases, leaving 4 bases of the junction unmatched. Germline CDR1 reads MNHEY; CDR2 reads SMNVEV (reference sequence). The CDR3 is made up of 13 amino acids. As DNA, the CDR3 is TGTGCCAGCAGAGAGCTAGCGGGAAACATTCAGTACTTC. Protein product: CASRELAGNIQYF.

In its sample, this clonotype was seen a few times. The V and J genes are TRBV6-5 and TRBJ2-3; D remains unclear. Germline CDR1 and CDR2: MNHEY and SVGAGI. V was trimmed by 2 bases and J by 0 bases, leaving 9 bases between them. This CDR3 has 15 amino acids. The CDR3 sequence: CASSYIASSTDTQYF. CDR3 DNA sequence: TGTGCCAGCAGTTACATAGCCTCTAGCACAGATACGCAGTATTTT.

The V and J genes are TRBV2 and TRBJ1-1; D gene uncertain. Germline V gives CDR1 SNHLY, CDR2 FYNNEI. CDR3 length: 12 amino acids. V gave up 11 bases and J gave up 5 bases, with 15 bases separating them. The CDR3 coding sequence is TGTGCCCTTGCTGGGTTTGGGACTGAAGCTTTCTTT. Protein: CALAGFGTEAFF.

The chain joins TRBV6-1 to TRBJ2-7; D is perhaps TRBD1 (5 bases). The CDR3 length is 11 residues. The V end was cut by 8 bases, the J end by 3 bases, with 8 bases between. The V gene's germline CDR1 is MNHNS and CDR2 SASEGT. CDR3 loop: CASQDSYEQYV. CDR3 nucleotides: TGTGCCAGCCAAGACAGCTACGAGCAGTACGTC.

This clonotype was seen repeatedly, ten times or more. The chain combines TRBV5-6 with TRBJ2-5, with 7 bases that match TRBD1. The germline V gene encodes CDR1 SGHDT and CDR2 YYEEEE. Germline trimming cut 4 bases from V and 2 bases from J; bases unmatched to any gene: 8. This CDR3 has 15 residues. The CDR3 sequence: CASSEPGTEQETQYF. CDR3 nucleotide sequence: TGTGCCAGCAGCGAACCCGGGACAGAACAAGAGACCCAGTACTTC.

This clonotype came up a few times. The gene calls are TRBV19 and TRBJ1-5; D gene ambiguous. Deletions cut 6 bases from V and 5 bases from J, with 11 bases between. Germline assignment: CDR1 LNHDA and CDR2 SQIVND (reference sequence). The CDR3 runs to 13 residues. The CDR3 DNA follows: TGTGCCAGTAGAGCACGGTCCCATCAGCCCCAGCATTTT. Its protein product is CASRARSHQPQHF.

Notes on this clonotype: No DNA is shown, since the ends of the CDR3 on it are uncertain; the CDR3 is the one TCRdb lists. The chain joins TRBV12-3 or TRBV12-4 to TRBJ2-1; the table names TRBD1, a call not compared with the DNA. The CDR3 is made up of 16 amino acids, end residues included. The CDR3 sequence: CASSSSTGSYNDEQFF.

This rearrangement joins TRBV4-1 to TRBJ2-5; TRBD1 is a possible D gene (6 bases). This CDR3 is 16 amino acids long. Trimming cost V 0 bases and J 4 bases, with 15 bases left between them. From germline, CDR1 is MGHRA and CDR2 YSYEKL. The CDR3 DNA sequence: TGCGCCAGCAGCCAAGATGGGCCAGGGGTTGGAGAGACCCAGTACTTC. Amino acid sequence: CASSQDGPGVGETQYF.

The chain is built from TRBV4-1 and TRBJ1-4; TRBD1 agrees at 7 bases. Germline values: CDR1 MGHRA, CDR2 YSYEKL. The V gene end was trimmed by 4 bases and the J gene end by 8 bases; junction bases not matched to a gene: 4. This CDR3 has 13 residues. In DNA, the CDR3 is TGCGCCAGCAGCCTCCTCAGGGGGGAAAAACTGTTTTTT. Its protein product is CASSLLRGEKLFF.

The chain has TRBV7-2 and TRBJ2-2, with TRBD1 identical over 7 bases. With V trimmed by 5 bases and J by 0 bases, 3 bases remained unmatched. CDR3 length equals 15 residues. Germline V gives CDR1 SGHTA, CDR2 FQGNSA. In DNA, the CDR3 is TGTGCCAGCAGCCGGGACAGACCGAACACCGGGGAGCTGTTTTTT. Amino acid sequence: CASSRDRPNTGELFF.

This clonotype has more than one count but fewer than ten. The V call is TRBV12-3 or TRBV12-4, the J call TRBJ2-5; the D gene is possibly TRBD1 (5 bases). Trimming left V 4 bases short and J 0 bases short, with 15 bases between. This CDR3 contains 16 residues. The CDR3 coding sequence is TGTGCCAGCAGTTCGCATGGGGCTAGAGACCAAGAGACCCAGTACTTC. Its translation: CASSSHGARDQETQYF.

The chain combines TRBV30 with TRBJ2-1; 11 bases match TRBD2. Germline loops: CDR1 GTSNPN, CDR2 SVGIG (reference sequence). Losses at the gene ends were 1 base for V and 0 bases for J; bases not matched to a gene: 2. The CDR3 is 16 amino acids. DNA of the CDR3: TGTGCCTGGAGTGCCGGGACTAGCGGCTCCTACAATGAGCAGTTCTTC. Protein sequence: CAWSAGTSGSYNEQFF.

The table lists this clonotype with a few counts. The V gene is TRBV4-1, the J gene TRBJ2-5; 11 bases agree with TRBD2. With 8 bases clipped from V and 3 bases from J, the junction kept 5 bases outside the gene matches. The CDR3 is 14 amino acids. CDR1 and CDR2 (germline): MGHRA, YSYEKL. This CDR3 is CASGSGRDEETQYF. In DNA, the CDR3 is TGCGCCAGCGGTAGCGGGAGGGACGAAGAGACCCAGTACTTC.

The V gene is TRBV7-9, the J gene TRBJ1-5; 7 bases line up with TRBD1. The ends lost 7 bases at V and 2 bases at J; junction bases unmatched: 8. Germline V gives CDR1 SEHNR, CDR2 FQNEAQ (reference sequence). The CDR3 has 15 residues. The CDR3, as DNA: TGTGCCAGCACCGGGCAGGGGGACGGCAATCAGCCCCAGCATTTT. Amino acids: CASTGQGDGNQPQHF.

This clonotype was seen repeatedly, ten times or more. J is TRBJ2-6 and V is TRBV27, with D possibly being TRBD1 or TRBD2 (6 bases each). V gave up 3 bases and J gave up 0 bases, with 15 bases separating them. The CDR3 sequence is 18 residues long. CDR1 MNHEY and CDR2 SMNVEV come from the germline V gene (reference sequence). The DNA of the CDR3 is TGTGCCAGCAGTTTGTTGGGGGGCACCCGCTCTGGGGCCAACGTCCTGACTTTC. Translated, it gives CASSLLGGTRSGANVLTF.

This clonotype was picked up many times. The CDR3 here is CSALRKPEGPDTQYF. The CDR3 DNA is TGCAGTGCTCTCCGAAAGCCAGAGGGTCCAGATACGCAGTATTTT. The genes are TRBV20-1 and TRBJ2-3, with D tentatively TRBD2 (5 bases). The CDR3 consists of 15 residues. Germline V CDR1 and CDR2: DFQATT, SNEGSKA (reference sequence). Trimming cost V 5 bases and J 4 bases, with 19 bases left between them.

This clonotype was seen more than once but under ten times. V is TRBV28 and J is TRBJ1-1; TRBD1 matches at 8 bases. Germline V lookup: CDR1 MDHEN, CDR2 SYDVKM. This CDR3 contains 14 residues. With 7 bases clipped from V and 2 bases from J, the junction kept 6 bases outside the gene matches. The CDR3 DNA sequence: TGTGCCAGCAATCATGCAGGGGGCAACACTGAAGCTTTCTTT. It yields the protein CASNHAGGNTEAFF. Looking up the rest from reference TRBV28 and TRBJ1-1 gives the full variable domain: DVKVTQSSRYLVKRTGEKVFLECVQDMDHENMFWYRQDPGLGLRLIYFSYDVKMKEKGDIPEGYSVSREKKERFSLILESASTNQTSMYLCASNHAGGNTEAFFGQGTRLTVV.

This rearrangement joins TRBV4-1 to TRBJ2-7; TRBD2 aligns across 8 bases. Germline V gene sequence: CDR1 MGHRA, CDR2 YSYEKL. The CDR3 has 14 residues. The junction had 5 bases not matched to a gene; V was cut back by 6 bases and J by 1 base. The CDR3 bases are TGCGCCAGCAGTCCAGCGGGAGCATCCTACGAGCAGTACTTC. Translating gives CASSPAGASYEQYF.

This chain links TRBV28 with TRBJ1-2, with 8 bases matching TRBD1. Germline values: CDR1 MDHEN, CDR2 SYDVKM. The trim removed 3 bases at V and 1 base at J, leaving 10 bases unmatched. This CDR3 has 17 residues. CDR3: CASSFVAGGYSNYGYTF. The CDR3 bases are TGTGCCAGCAGTTTCGTTGCAGGGGGCTATAGTAACTATGGCTACACCTTC.